These T cell receptor beta chains were read from a single sample in a study of blood T cell repertoires in COVID-19. Sequencing was performed with immunoSEQ multiplex PCR; in TCRdb, only in-frame clones are kept and a portion is missing. The repertoire includes 300,000 or so clones, around 83% of them detected once, and around 1.2% sits in the top ten. The material sequenced was peripheral blood. These receptors originate from a woman between 50 and 59 years old with acute or convalescent COVID-19. CDR3s include the opening cysteine and the closing phenylalanine or tryptophan. The D gene is left open where the match is weak. Clone sizes are given selectively: once, few, many, or a class where the clone is expanded.

J gene	clone size	D gene	V gene	CDR3 protein	CDR3 DNA
TRBJ2-5	once	TRBD2	TRBV5-1	CASSSFSGLAEETQYF	TGCGCCAGCAGCTCATTTTCTGGACTAGCGGAAGAGACCCAGTACTTC
TRBJ2-3	NA	TRBD2	TRBV29-1	CSVQRGGSTDTQYF	TGCAGCGTTCAGCGGGGGGGTAGCACAGATACGCAGTATTTT
TRBJ2-2	NA	TRBD1	TRBV5-5	CASSPQGAVAGELFF	TGTGCCAGCAGCCCACAGGGGGCCGTCGCCGGGGAGCTGTTTTTT
TRBJ2-3	NA	NA	TRBV7-9	CASSLMGAEDTQYF	TGTGCCAGCAGCTTGATGGGGGCGGAAGATACGCAGTATTTT
TRBJ1-1	NA	NA	TRBV19	CASRRGSSTLNTEAFF	TGTGCCAGTAGAAGAGGAAGTTCGACCCTGAACACTGAAGCTTTCTTT
TRBJ2-3	many	NA	TRBV29-1	CSVEQGSTDTQYF	TGCAGCGTTGAGCAGGGCAGCACAGATACGCAGTATTTT
TRBJ2-5	NA	TRBD2	TRBV18	CASSPTSEEETQYF	TGTGCCAGCTCACCAACTAGCGAAGAAGAGACCCAGTACTTC
TRBJ1-1	NA	TRBD1	TRBV5-1	CASSPESRGQWNTEAFF	TGCGCCAGCAGCCCCGAGAGTAGGGGGCAATGGAACACTGAAGCTTTCTTT
TRBJ1-5	NA	TRBD1	TRBV19	CATRGQGKGGGNQPQHF	TGTGCCACCCGAGGACAGGGAAAAGGAGGTGGCAATCAGCCCCAGCATTTT
TRBJ1-6	NA	TRBD1	TRBV15	CATSKVIQGNSPLHF	TGTGCCACCAGCAAAGTCATACAGGGGAATTCACCCCTCCACTTT
TRBJ2-2	once	TRBD1	TRBV27	CASSLIGQAPGELFF	TGTGCCAGCAGTTTAATAGGACAGGCCCCCGGGGAGCTGTTTTTT
TRBJ2-2	NA	TRBD2	TRBV27	CASSLGGRLTGELFF	TGTGCCAGCAGTTTAGGCGGGAGGTTAACCGGGGAGCTGTTTTTT
TRBJ2-5	once	TRBD1	TRBV9	CASSDNRGGETQYF	TGTGCCAGCAGCGACAACAGGGGTGGGGAGACCCAGTACTTC
TRBJ2-5	NA	NA	TRBV5-4	CASSSRDVETQYF	TGTGCCAGCAGCTCCAGGGATGTTGAGACCCAGTACTTC
TRBJ2-5	NA	TRBD2	TRBV5-6	CASSLDGLAGVETQYF	TGTGCCAGCAGCTTGGATGGTCTAGCGGGGGTGGAGACCCAGTACTTC
TRBJ1-1	once	NA	TRBV27	CASSEDSMNTEAFF	TGTGCCAGCAGTGAAGACAGCATGAACACTGAAGCTTTCTTT
TRBJ1-3	NA	TRBD1	TRBV9	CASSVTGTGSSGNTIYF	TGTGCCAGCAGCGTGACCGGGACAGGGAGCTCTGGAAACACCATATATTTT
TRBJ1-1	NA	NA	TRBV7-8	CASSSRGGNTEAFF	TGTGCCAGCAGCTCCCGGGGGGGGAACACTGAAGCTTTCTTT
TRBJ1-2	NA	NA	TRBV25-1	CASSEFGANAQSGYTF	TGTGCCAGCAGTGAATTTGGAGCAAACGCCCAAAGTGGCTACACCTTC
TRBJ1-3	once	NA	TRBV15	CATRRDFSGNTIYF	TGTGCCACTCGTCGGGACTTCTCTGGAAACACCATATATTTT
TRBJ1-2	once	TRBD1	TRBV5-4	CASSFDRGNYGYTF	TGTGCCAGCAGCTTTGACAGGGGAAACTATGGCTACACCTTC
TRBJ2-1	few	TRBD1	TRBV4-3	CASSQITGGVDEQFF	TGCGCCAGCAGCCAAATTACAGGGGGTGTAGATGAGCAGTTCTTC
TRBJ2-7	NA	NA	TRBV12-3/TRBV12-4	CASSFGVPYEQYF	TGTGCCAGCAGTTTCGGGGTTCCCTACGAGCAGTACTTC